The rows below give T cell receptor beta chains drawn from one sample of a study of control samples from healthy donors and cancer patients. Profiled with immunoSEQ multiplex PCR; TCRdb holds only in-frame clones, not every one. The sample lists 200,000 or so clones; roughly 94% were seen once. Source material: blood. Receptor source: a man aged 45-65 years in good health. Both conserved end residues are part of each CDR3. A D gene is named only where the DNA matches it firmly. Clone size, where shown, is once, few, many, or a class for clones that have expanded.

d_call j_call clone_size v_call cdr3_aa cdr3_nt
NA TRBJ2-1 NA TRBV2 CASNQGHEQFF TGTGCCAGCAATCAGGGGCATGAGCAGTTCTTC
NA TRBJ2-1 NA TRBV5-1 CASSLRSDSSSYNEQFF TGCGCCAGCAGCTTGCGTTCGGACAGCAGCTCCTACAATGAGCAGTTCTTC
TRBD1 TRBJ1-1 NA TRBV7-9 CASSSGTGLIEFGAFF TGTGCCAGCAGCTCCGGGACAGGGCTAATTGAATTTGGAGCTTTCTTT
NA TRBJ1-3 few TRBV28 CASRIGGKAGNTIYF TGTGCCAGCAGGATCGGGGGGAAAGCTGGAAACACCATATATTTT
NA TRBJ2-1 once TRBV25-1 CASSEPWEQFF TGTGCCAGCAGTGAACCCTGGGAGCAGTTCTTC
NA TRBJ2-7 NA TRBV18 CASSPTVPMEQYF TGTGCCAGCTCACCGACGGTCCCCATGGAGCAGTACTTC
NA TRBJ1-1 NA TRBV7-9 CASSLDPATPEAFF TGTGCCAGCAGCTTGGACCCAGCAACTCCTGAAGCTTTCTTT
NA TRBJ1-6 NA TRBV2 CASSGDLALHF TGTGCCAGCAGTGGAGATTTGGCCCTCCACTTT
NA TRBJ1-4 NA TRBV5-1 CASSFSGALDEKLFF TGCGCCAGCAGCTTCTCAGGGGCGCTTGATGAAAAACTGTTTTTT
NA TRBJ1-4 NA TRBV10-1 CASINFSRWDLILTNEKLFF TGCGCCAGCATAAACTTCTCCCGATGGGACCTCATCCTGACTAATGAAAAACTGTTTTTT
TRBD1 TRBJ1-2 NA TRBV25-1 CASSDTGGGRHGYTF TGTGCCAGCAGTGATACAGGGGGAGGTCGACATGGCTACACCTTC
TRBD1 TRBJ1-1 once TRBV5-1 CASSLLGTGVGDTEAFF TGCGCCAGCAGCTTGTTGGGGACAGGGGTGGGGGACACTGAAGCTTTCTTT
NA TRBJ2-5 NA TRBV9 CASSPRGGAFMETQYF TGTGCCAGCAGCCCACGGGGAGGCGCTTTTATGGAAACCCAGTACTTC
NA TRBJ1-4 NA TRBV7-9 CASSLPKQLSNEKLFF TGTGCCAGCAGCTTACCAAAACAGCTATCAAATGAAAAACTGTTTTTT
TRBD1 TRBJ1-2 once TRBV28 CASSSSTRTGLDGYTF TGTGCCAGCAGCTCCTCTACTAGGACAGGGTTGGATGGCTACACCTTC
TRBD2 TRBJ2-2 NA TRBV4-2 CASSHGAGGLGTGELFF TGTGCCAGCAGCCACGGGGCGGGGGGGCTCGGCACCGGGGAGCTGTTTTTT